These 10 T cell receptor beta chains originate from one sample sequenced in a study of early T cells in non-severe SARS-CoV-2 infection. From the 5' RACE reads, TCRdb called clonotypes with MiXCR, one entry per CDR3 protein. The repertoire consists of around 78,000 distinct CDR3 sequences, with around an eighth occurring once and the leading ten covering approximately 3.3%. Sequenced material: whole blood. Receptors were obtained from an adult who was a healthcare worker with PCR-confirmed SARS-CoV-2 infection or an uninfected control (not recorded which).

This chain's CDR3 is CASSGLVGLSGYTF. The CDR3 DNA reads as TGTGCCAGCAGTGGACTCGTCGGTCTCTCAGGCTACACCTTC. The rearrangement joins TRBV6-1 to TRBJ1-2; D unresolved. V lost 4 bases, J lost 8 bases, and 17 bases lay in between. This CDR3 comprises 14 residues. In germline, CDR1 is MNHNS, CDR2 SASEGT.

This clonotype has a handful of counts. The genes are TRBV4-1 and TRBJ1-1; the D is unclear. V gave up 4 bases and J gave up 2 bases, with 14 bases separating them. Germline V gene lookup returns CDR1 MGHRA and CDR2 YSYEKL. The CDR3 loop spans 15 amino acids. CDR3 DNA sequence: TGCGCCAGCAGCCCGTCCGGTTTTGCTAACACTGAAGCTTTCTTT. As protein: CASSPSGFANTEAFF.

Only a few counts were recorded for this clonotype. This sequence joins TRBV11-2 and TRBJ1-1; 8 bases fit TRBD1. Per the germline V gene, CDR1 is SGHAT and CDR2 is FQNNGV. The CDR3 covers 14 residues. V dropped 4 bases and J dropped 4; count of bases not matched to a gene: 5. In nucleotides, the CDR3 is TGTGCCAGCAGCTCTACAGGGGGGAGCACTGAAGCTTTCTTT. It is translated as CASSSTGGSTEAFF.

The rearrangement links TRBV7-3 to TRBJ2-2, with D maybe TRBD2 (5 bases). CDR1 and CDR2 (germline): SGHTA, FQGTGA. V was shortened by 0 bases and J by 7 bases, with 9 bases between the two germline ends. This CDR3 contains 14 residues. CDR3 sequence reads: CASSLTLAGGELFF. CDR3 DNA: TGTGCCAGCAGCTTAACGTTGGCGGGCGGGGAGCTGTTTTTT. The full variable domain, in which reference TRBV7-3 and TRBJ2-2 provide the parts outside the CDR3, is GAGVSQTPSNKVTEKGKYVELRCDPISGHTALYWYRQSLGQGPEFLIYFQGTGAADDSGLPNDRFFAVRPEGSVSTLKIQRTERGDSAVYLCASSLTLAGGELFFGEGSRLTVL.

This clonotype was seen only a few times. The CDR3 DNA reads TGTGCCATCCGGGGCCGCGGGACTAGCGGGGGGGCGTACGAGCAGTACTTC. Its translation is CAIRGRGTSGGAYEQYF. The genes are TRBV3-1 and TRBJ2-7; 16 nucleotides match TRBD2. Germline trimming cut 10 bases from V and 4 bases from J; bases unmatched to any gene: 13. Germline values: CDR1 LGHDT, CDR2 YNNKEL (reference sequence). This CDR3 is built from 17 residues.

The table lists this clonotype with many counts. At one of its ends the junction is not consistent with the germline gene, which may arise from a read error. The CDR3 DNA is TGTGCCAGCAGGTTGGCCGGACAGGCCTACGAGCAGTACTTC. This sequence encodes CASRLAGQAYEQYF. The V and J genes are TRBV5-4 and TRBJ2-7; 7 bases map to TRBD1. This CDR3 has 14 amino acids. Germline loops: CDR1 SGHNT, CDR2 YYREEE (reference sequence).

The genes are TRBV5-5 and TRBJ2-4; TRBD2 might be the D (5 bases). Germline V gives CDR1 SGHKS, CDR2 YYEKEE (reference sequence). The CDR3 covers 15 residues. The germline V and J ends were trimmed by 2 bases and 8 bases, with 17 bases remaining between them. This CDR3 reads CASSFSPGKRDIQYF. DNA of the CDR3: TGTGCCAGCAGCTTCAGTCCCGGGAAGAGAGACATTCAGTACTTC.

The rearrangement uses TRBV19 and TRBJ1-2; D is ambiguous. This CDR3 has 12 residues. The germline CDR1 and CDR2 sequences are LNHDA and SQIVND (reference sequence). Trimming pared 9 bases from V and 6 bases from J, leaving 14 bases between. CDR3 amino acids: CASIGMVDGYTF. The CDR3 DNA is TGTGCCAGCATAGGGATGGTGGATGGCTACACCTTC.

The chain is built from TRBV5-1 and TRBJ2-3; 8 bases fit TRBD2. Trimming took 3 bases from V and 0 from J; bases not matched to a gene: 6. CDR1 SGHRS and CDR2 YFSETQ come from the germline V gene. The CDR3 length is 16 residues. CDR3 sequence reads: CASSSSGGGSTDTQYF. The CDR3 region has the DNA TGCGCCAGCAGCTCCTCGGGCGGGGGGAGCACAGATACGCAGTATTTT.

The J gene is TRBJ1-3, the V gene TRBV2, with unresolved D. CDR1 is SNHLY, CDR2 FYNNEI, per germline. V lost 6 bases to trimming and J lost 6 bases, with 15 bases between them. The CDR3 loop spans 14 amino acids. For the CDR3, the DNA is TGTGCCAGCAGGCTCGGGTCGGGCGCAAACACCATATATTTT. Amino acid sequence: CASRLGSGANTIYF.